Presented here are 5 T cell receptor beta chains from one specimen sequenced in a study of post-analysis software for immune sequencing data. General observations from the study: Roughly five TRBV segments were significantly more frequent in patients than in controls. TRBV5-6, TRBV5-1 and TRBV20-1 were among these segments.

Built from TCR beta cDNA, the libraries had unique molecular identifiers in them. TCRdb re-called the PCR reads through MiXCR, storing one row per CDR3 protein. The sample yields almost 700,000 distinct CDR3 sequences, approximately 60% seen once. No antigen has been identified for these receptors. Sequenced input: blood. The source is a girl aged 2 to 9 with multiple sclerosis.

This clonotype was observed many times. J is TRBJ2-5 and V is TRBV20-1, with 10 positions matching TRBD2. Germline values: CDR1 DFQATT, CDR2 SNEGSKA (reference sequence). Trimming took 6 bases from V and 7 from J; bases not matched to a gene: 11. The CDR3 is made up of 14 amino acids. The CDR3 loop reads CSAEAGGGEGTQYF. The CDR3 DNA reads TGCAGTGCCGAAGCGGGAGGGGGTGAGGGGACCCAGTACTTC.

The gene calls are TRBV5-1 and TRBJ2-1; 9 positions match TRBD2. V shed 0 bases, J shed 9 bases, and the junction held 4 bases outside the gene matches. The CDR3 covers 14 residues. Germline values: CDR1 SGHRS, CDR2 YFSETQ. CDR3 in DNA: TGCGCCAGCAGCTTGGTTAGCGGGAGTACTGAGCAGTTCTTC. This gives the protein CASSLVSGSTEQFF.

The V call is TRBV29-1, the J call TRBJ1-1; 11 bases map to TRBD1. This CDR3 has 15 amino acids. Losses at the gene ends were 2 bases for V and 3 bases for J; bases not matched to a gene: 5. Germline V gene data show CDR1 as SQVTM and CDR2 as ANQGSEA. The CDR3: CSVERTGGADTEAFF. DNA for the CDR3: TGCAGCGTTGAAAGGACAGGGGGCGCGGACACTGAAGCTTTCTTT. Based on the CDR3 plus reference TRBV29-1 and TRBJ1-1, the full variable domain is SAVISQKPSRDICQRGTSLTIQCQVDSQVTMMFWYRQQPGQSLTLIATANQGSEATYESGFVIDKFPISRPNLTFSTLTVSNMSPEDSSIYLCSVERTGGADTEAFFGQGTRLTVV.

The chain joins TRBV6-2 or TRBV6-3 to TRBJ1-1, with TRBD1 matching over 11 bases. Germline loops: CDR1 MNHEY, CDR2 SVGEGT. The V and J ends lost 2 bases and 4 bases, in that order; junction bases with no gene match: 15. The CDR3 sequence is 19 residues long. As DNA, the CDR3 is TGTGCCAGCAGTTACCGGAAAAATGGGGACAGGGGGGTCGGCACTGAAGCTTTCTTT. Translated, it gives CASSYRKNGDRGVGTEAFF.

The V and J genes are TRBV10-3 and TRBJ1-2, with 9 bases fitting TRBD1. V lost 5 bases and J lost 4; bases outside the gene matches: 5. Germline assignment: CDR1 ENHRY and CDR2 SYGVKD. This CDR3 comprises 14 residues. The CDR3 is CAISSRDRVYGYTF. Here the CDR3 DNA reads TGTGCCATCAGTTCCAGGGACAGGGTCTATGGCTACACCTTC.